Sequencing of this T cell receptor beta chain was carried out in a study of beta chain features in type 1 diabetes. Study-level results: Patients with type 1 diabetes showed fewer VDJ junction insertions and more deletions. Unsettled here was the matter of whether HLA type influences TCRB rearrangement.

Germline-derived CDR1 and CDR2 are SGHRS and YFSETQ. This CDR3 has 15 residues. V lost 4 bases and J 0 bases, leaving 12 bases between the germline ends. CD4+ naive, central memory, regulatory and stem cell-like memory subsets were isolated by sorting on CD45RO/CCR7/CD25/CD127/CD95/CD27. Comments on this clone: Its antigen is not known.

Expressed TCRB transcripts were sequenced because the entire RNA isolate underwent reverse transcription. Mean read depth for naive, central memory and regulatory T cell samples was 3.5 million or so reads. This table comes from immunoSEQ multiplex PCR, and its TCRdb copy is limited to in-frame clones, with some not included. The sample has about 210,000 clones, roughly a tenth seen once; the top ten hold 1% to 1.5%. This sequence was found in a young man in good health. V and J are TRBV5-1 and TRBJ2-3, with unresolved D. Sequencing used central memory CD4+ T cells from blood. The CDR3 protein is CASSGQAASTDTQYF. CDR3 DNA: TGCGCCAGCAGCGGGCAGGCTGCTAGCACAGATACGCAGTATTTT.